The clone carrying this T cell receptor beta chain occurred a few times. Antigen unknown. Treg sorting used a CD4+CD25+CD127-/low gate. Study conclusions and caveats: In terms of TCR gene usage, tumor memory CD4+ T cells clustered together with blood and lymph node memory CD4+ cells, as well as with lymph node naive CD4+ cells. Whole repertoires were not studied in the larger cohort, only one V-J beta rearrangement. Greatest tumor Treg TCR overlap was with tumor naive CD4+ cells.

Constant-region reverse primers amplified full-length variable regions, followed by semi-nested Nested Universal Primer A PCR. MiXCR was run by TCRdb on the 5' RACE reads, yielding one entry per CDR3 protein. The sample lists thousands of distinct CDR3 sequences; about half were seen once. The germline V and J ends were trimmed by 0 bases and 3 bases, with 6 bases remaining between them. In germline, CDR1 is SGHRS, CDR2 YFSETQ. The CDR3 spans 13 residues. This sequence originates from a female donor with breast cancer. Sequenced material: Tregs sorted from a lymph node. The chain is built from TRBV5-1 and TRBJ2-5, with a tentative D call TRBD2 (6 bases). CDR3 DNA sequence: TGCGCCAGCAGCTTGGTAGCGGAAGAGACCCAGTACTTC. It translates to CASSLVAEETQYF.